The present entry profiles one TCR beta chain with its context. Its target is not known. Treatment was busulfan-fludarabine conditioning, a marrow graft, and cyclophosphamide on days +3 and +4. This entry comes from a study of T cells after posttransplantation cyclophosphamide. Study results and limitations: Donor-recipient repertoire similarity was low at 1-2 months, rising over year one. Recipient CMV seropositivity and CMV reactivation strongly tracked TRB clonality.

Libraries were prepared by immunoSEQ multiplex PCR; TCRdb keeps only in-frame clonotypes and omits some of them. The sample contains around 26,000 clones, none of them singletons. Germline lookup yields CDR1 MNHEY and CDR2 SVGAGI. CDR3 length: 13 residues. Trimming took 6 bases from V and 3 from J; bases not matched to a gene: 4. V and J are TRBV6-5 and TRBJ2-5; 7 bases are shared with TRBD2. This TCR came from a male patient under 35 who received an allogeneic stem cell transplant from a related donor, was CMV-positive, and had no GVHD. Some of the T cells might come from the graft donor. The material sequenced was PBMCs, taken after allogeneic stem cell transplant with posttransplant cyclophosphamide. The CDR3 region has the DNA TGTGCCAGCAGACTTGGGGGGGAAGAGACCCAGTACTTC. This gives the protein CASRLGGEETQYF.